These T cell receptor beta chains were read from a single sample in a study of T cells in Graves' hyperthyroidism and ophthalmopathy. TCRdb re-called the multiplex PCR reads through MiXCR, storing one row per CDR3 protein. The sample records fewer than 350,000 distinct CDR3 sequences, roughly 15% being singletons. Sequences were obtained from blood. All receptors come from a middle-aged woman with Graves' hyperthyroidism. Both conserved end residues are part of each CDR3. D genes are given only for firm matches. Some rows have no size entry. The others give once, few or many, or a class for an expanded clone.

len	v_gene	j_gene	abundance	d_gene	CDR3nt	CDR3aa
14	TRBV14	TRBJ2-3	few	-	TGTGCCAGCAGCCCTAAACACCCTCTAGATACGCAGTATTTT	CASSPKHPLDTQYF
13	TRBV27	TRBJ1-1	many	-	TGTGCCAGCAGCAAGAGAGAGGACACTGAAGCTTTCTTT	CASSKREDTEAFF
17	TRBV7-9	TRBJ2-7	many	TRBD2	TGTGCCAGCAGCGCTAGGGGCCAAATAGCGGGAGGGGCCGAGCAGTACTTC	CASSARGQIAGGAEQYF
15	TRBV25-1	TRBJ1-5	few	-	TGTGCCAGCAGTCCCCGCGGGGGTAGCAATCAGCCCCAGCATTTT	CASSPRGGSNQPQHF
13	TRBV7-9	TRBJ1-2	many	-	TGTGCCAGCAGCTTAGACAACATCTATGGCTACACCTTC	CASSLDNIYGYTF
15	TRBV20-1	TRBJ1-5	few	TRBD1	TGCAGTGCTAGGGGGGACAGGGGGGATTCTCAGCCCCAGCATTTT	CSARGDRGDSQPQHF
18	TRBV9	TRBJ2-3	-	TRBD2	TGTGCCAGCAGCGTAGAGCTAGCGGGAGGGCCTGGCACAGATACGCAGTATTTT	CASSVELAGGPGTDTQYF
13	TRBV12-3/TRBV12-4	TRBJ1-2	few	-	TGTGCCAGCAGTTTCATGACTCACTATGGCTACACCTTC	CASSFMTHYGYTF
15	TRBV12-3/TRBV12-4	TRBJ2-6	many	-	TGTGCCAGCAGTTTCGAGGTTGCTGGGGCCAACGTCCTGACTTTC	CASSFEVAGANVLTF
20	TRBV7-9	TRBJ2-7	-	TRBD2	TGTGCCAGCAGCCCTCGGGGGGCCAGGGCTAGCGGGAGGTCTATCTACGAGCAGTACTTC	CASSPRGARASGRSIYEQYF
15	TRBV4-1	TRBJ1-2	many	TRBD1	TGCGCCAGCAGCCTTCGGACAGGGGATTCCTATGGCTACACCTTC	CASSLRTGDSYGYTF
15	TRBV14	TRBJ2-5	-	-	TGTGCCAGCAGCCAAGTTGCCCCGGTACAAGAGACCCAGTACTTC	CASSQVAPVQETQYF
17	TRBV5-1	TRBJ2-7	-	TRBD1	TGCGCCAGCAGCTTGGGAAACGGGACAGGGGGTTTATACGAGCAGTACTTC	CASSLGNGTGGLYEQYF
16	TRBV6-2/TRBV6-3	TRBJ1-2	many	TRBD1	TGTGCCAGCAGATACGGACAGGGGGCGTTGGGCTATGGCTACACCTTC	CASRYGQGALGYGYTF
12	TRBV2	TRBJ2-7	many	TRBD1	TGTGCCTGTACAGGGGGGAGCTACGAGCAGTACTTC	CACTGGSYEQYF
15	TRBV7-2	TRBJ2-3	many	-	TGTGCCAGCGCACCCTTGGGTGGGAACACAGATACGCAGTATTTT	CASAPLGGNTDTQYF
17	TRBV20-1	TRBJ2-1	many	TRBD2	TGCAGTGCTTTCCGATTGACTAGCGGGAGCTTGGGAAATGAGCAGTTCTTC	CSAFRLTSGSLGNEQFF
14	TRBV20-1	TRBJ2-4	many	-	TGCAGTGCTAGAATACAGGGATCTTGGGACATTCAGTACTTC	CSARIQGSWDIQYF
16	TRBV6-2/TRBV6-3	TRBJ1-5	-	TRBD1	TGTGCCAGCAGTATTGGGACAGGGGAGGGCAATCAGCCCCAGCATTTT	CASSIGTGEGNQPQHF
15	TRBV28	TRBJ1-2	-	TRBD1	TGTGCCACCTTCGGGACAGGGCCTTCTAACTATGGCTACACCTTC	CATFGTGPSNYGYTF
12	TRBV7-9	TRBJ1-1	few	-	TGTGCCAGCAATAGGGGAGGCACTGAAGCTTTCTTT	CASNRGGTEAFF
13	TRBV20-1	TRBJ1-6	many	-	TGCAGTGCTAGGGGGGACATCTATTCACCCCTCCACTTT	CSARGDIYSPLHF
18	TRBV19	TRBJ2-1	-	TRBD2	TGTGCCAGTAGTATAGGGGGGGTAGCGGGAGGATGGTACAATGAGCAGTTCTTC	CASSIGGVAGGWYNEQFF
17	TRBV14	TRBJ2-3	many	-	TGTGCCAGCAGCCAAGTAATAGGAGTGGGTCCCACGGATACGCAGTATTTT	CASSQVIGVGPTDTQYF